A single sample is the source of the 21 T cell receptor beta chains below, sequenced in a study of CD8+CD57+ T cells in acquired aplastic anemia. The template used for profiling TCR beta VDJ and CDR3 was genomic DNA. One entry per CDR3 protein results from TCRdb running MiXCR on the reads. The sample holds roughly 64,000 distinct CDR3 sequences; under 55% are singletons and the top ten take around 2.3%. Sequencing input: sorted CD4+, CD8+, or CD8+CD57+ T cells (not recorded which) from PBMCs. The origin of the receptors is a human donor in good health, serving as a control.

This chain joins TRBV19 and TRBJ2-6; D unclear. V was cut by 3 bases and J by 4 bases, with 7 bases left in between. CDR1 is LNHDA, CDR2 SQIVND, per germline (reference sequence). The CDR3 is 14 residues long. CDR3 amino acids: CASSIAQGANVLTF. For the CDR3, the DNA is TGTGCCAGTAGTATCGCCCAGGGGGCCAACGTCCTGACTTTC.

The table lists this clonotype with many counts. This chain uses TRBV5-1 with TRBJ1-6, with D possibly TRBD1 on 6 matching bases. Trimming shortened V by 4 bases and J by 10 bases, and 18 bases separated the two germline ends. The CDR3 length is 15 residues. Germline V lookup: CDR1 SGHRS, CDR2 YFSETQ. The CDR3 DNA reads as TGCGCCAGCAGCCCAAGGACAGATGAAAGCTCACCCCTCCACTTT. This translates into CASSPRTDESSPLHF.

This chain connects TRBV7-2 to TRBJ2-7; unclear D gene. The germline CDR1 and CDR2 sequences are SGHTA and FQGNSA. V was shortened by 5 bases and J by 2 bases, with 16 bases between the two germline ends. The CDR3 length is 15 residues. The CDR3 loop reads CASSPSVGHPYEQYF. CDR3 bases: TGTGCCAGCAGCCCAAGCGTGGGCCATCCCTACGAGCAGTACTTC.

V and J are TRBV10-2 and TRBJ2-7, with 9 positions matching TRBD1. Germline V gene data show CDR1 as WSHSY and CDR2 as SAAADI. V shed 6 bases, J shed 5 bases, and the junction held 14 bases outside the gene matches. The CDR3 runs to 16 residues. The chain's CDR3 is CASSQSAGQGFNEQYF. CDR3 bases: TGCGCCAGCAGCCAGAGCGCGGGACAGGGCTTCAACGAGCAGTACTTC.

The V call is TRBV19, the J call TRBJ2-5; 9 bases are a match to TRBD1. From germline, CDR1 is LNHDA and CDR2 SQIVND (reference sequence). The CDR3 spans 13 residues. V shed 8 bases and J 9 bases; nucleotides not matched to a gene: 10. The CDR3 nucleotides read TGTGCCAGTGGGGACAGGGCCAATCAGCCCCAGTACTTC. Its protein is CASGDRANQPQYF.

The count of this clonotype is one. V gene TRBV19 combines with J gene TRBJ1-1; unclear D gene. The V end was cut by 9 bases, the J end by 0 bases, with 17 bases between. The CDR3 runs to 15 residues. CDR1 LNHDA and CDR2 SQIVND come from the germline V gene (reference sequence). This CDR3 is CASCIVKGMNTEAFF. The CDR3 region has the DNA TGTGCCAGCTGTATAGTGAAAGGTATGAACACTGAAGCTTTCTTT.

The chain couples TRBV9 to TRBJ1-2, with D unclear. The CDR3 is 18 amino acids. In germline, CDR1 is SGDLS, CDR2 YYNGEE. Trimming took off 0 bases at V and 7 bases at J, with 25 bases between the two ends. CDR3 sequence: CASSVVRAALGVGFGYTF. CDR3 DNA sequence: TGTGCCAGCAGCGTAGTTCGGGCGGCTCTTGGTGTGGGCTTTGGCTACACCTTC. Full variable domain (rest looked up from reference TRBV9 and TRBJ1-2): DSGVTQTPKHLITATGQRVTLRCSPRSGDLSVYWYQQSLDQGLQFLIQYYNGEERAKGNILERFSAQQFPDLHSELNLSSLELGDSALYFCASSVVRAALGVGFGYTFGSGTRLTVV.

There are many counts of this clonotype. The rearrangement uses TRBV6-1 and TRBJ2-1, with TRBD2 matching over 10 bases. From germline, CDR1 is MNHNS and CDR2 SASEGT. There are 16 residues in the CDR3. Unmatched junction bases numbered 10, after V lost 4 bases and J lost 7 bases. The CDR3 loop reads CASSGSAGGPKNEQFF. CDR3 DNA: TGTGCCAGCAGTGGATCAGCGGGAGGGCCGAAAAATGAGCAGTTCTTC.

On this clonotype: With a much larger clone just one base away, this may be a read error. The chain uses TRBV6-1 and TRBJ2-5; 7 bases are a match to TRBD2. CDR1 is MNHNS, CDR2 SASEGT, per germline. The CDR3 has 15 amino acids. V was pared by 4 bases and J by 5 bases, with 10 bases of the junction left unmatched. The CDR3 nucleotides read TGTGCCAGCAGTGGGGGGGGACTGGGGGAGGAGACCCAGTACTTC. Amino acid sequence: CASSGGGLGEETQYF.

Note on this clonotype: The conserved phenylalanine or tryptophan is not found at the CDR3 terminus, so this likely reflects a read error. The CDR3 nucleotides read TGCGCCAGCAGCTTAGATTACGGAGGGAGCGGCTACACCTCC. It yields the protein CASSLDYGGSGYTS. The chain uses TRBV5-1 and TRBJ1-2; D gene ambiguous. Germline assignment: CDR1 SGHRS and CDR2 YFSETQ. Trimming took off 2 bases at V and 8 bases at J, with 16 bases between the two ends. The length of the CDR3 is 14 residues.

The V and J genes are TRBV11-1 and TRBJ2-1; 7 bases agree with TRBD1. Germline values: CDR1 SGHAT, CDR2 FQDESV (reference sequence). The CDR3 has 15 residues. V lost 5 bases and J lost 1; bases outside the gene matches: 5. CDR3 protein: CASSPTGMSYNEQFF. CDR3 DNA sequence: TGTGCCAGCAGCCCGACAGGGATGTCCTACAATGAGCAGTTCTTC.

V usage is TRBV24-1 and J usage is TRBJ2-1, with TRBD1 identical over 11 bases. The trim removed 5 bases at V and 0 bases at J, leaving 2 bases unmatched. Per the germline V gene, CDR1 is KGHDR and CDR2 is SFDVKD. CDR3 size: 16 residues. Here the CDR3 reads CATSAGTGGSYNEQFF. The CDR3, as DNA: TGTGCCACCAGTGCCGGGACAGGGGGCTCCTACAATGAGCAGTTCTTC.

V usage is TRBV24-1 and J usage is TRBJ2-7; 12 bases are shared with TRBD2. CDR3 size: 19 residues. In germline, CDR1 is KGHDR, CDR2 SFDVKD. V gave up 3 bases and J gave up 6 bases; unmatched junction bases: 17. This CDR3 reads CATSDSGLAGKTRNLEQYF. CDR3 sequence (DNA): TGTGCCACCAGTGATAGCGGACTAGCGGGAAAGACGAGGAACCTCGAGCAGTACTTC.

V and J are TRBV29-1 and TRBJ1-1; D may be TRBD1 (6 bases). Germline-derived CDR1 and CDR2 are SQVTM and ANQGSEA. The CDR3 loop spans 13 amino acids. Between the trimmed V and J ends, which lost 4 bases and 3 bases, there was a span of 12 bases. The CDR3 sequence: CSVAGALHTEAFF. Here the CDR3 DNA reads TGCAGCGTTGCAGGGGCATTGCACACTGAAGCTTTCTTT.

In its sample, this clonotype was seen a few times. The chain joins TRBV29-1 to TRBJ1-1; TRBD1 is a possible D gene (5 bases). The germline gives CDR1 SQVTM, CDR2 ANQGSEA. The CDR3 contains 11 residues. V was pared by 7 bases and J by 9 bases, with 15 bases between. CDR3 DNA: TGCAGCGCTGACGTGCCAGGGAAAGCTTTCTTT. Translation: CSADVPGKAFF.

On this clonotype itself: A much larger clone sits a single nucleotide away, making a read error possible. The chain joins TRBV24-1 to TRBJ1-4; D possibly corresponds to TRBD1 (6 bases). From germline, CDR1 is KGHDR and CDR2 SFDVKD. The CDR3 sequence is 16 residues long. V was cut by 6 bases and J by 7 bases, with 20 bases left in between. CDR3 region: CATSSASGAAGEKLFF. CDR3 nucleotide sequence: TGTGCCACCAGTTCTGCTTCGGGGGCCGCGGGTGAAAAACTGTTTTTT.

The rearrangement joins TRBV20-1 to TRBJ2-7, with D possibly being TRBD2 (5 bases). V shed 5 bases and J shed 3 bases, with 17 bases lying between them. From germline, CDR1 is DFQATT and CDR2 SNEGSKA (reference sequence). CDR3 length equals 14 residues. The CDR3 protein is CSASPGKLHYEQYF. CDR3 DNA sequence: TGCAGTGCTTCACCCGGGAAATTACACTACGAGCAGTACTTC.

V gene TRBV15 combines with J gene TRBJ1-1; D is uncertain. CDR1 is LNHNV and CDR2 is YYDKDF in the germline V gene (reference sequence). Trimming shortened V by 10 bases and J by 0 bases, and 9 bases separated the two germline ends. CDR3 length: 12 residues. CDR3 protein: CAIGGVNTEAFF. CDR3 in DNA: TGTGCCATTGGAGGTGTGAACACTGAAGCTTTCTTT.

This clonotype was seen repeatedly, ten times or more. The chain couples TRBV20-1 to TRBJ2-1, with 13 bases matching TRBD2. This CDR3 is built from 15 residues. V gave up 4 bases and J gave up 5 bases; unmatched junction bases: 5. The germline gives CDR1 DFQATT, CDR2 SNEGSKA (reference sequence). CDR3 DNA sequence: TGCAGTGCTACTACTAGCGGGAGGGGGAACAATGAGCAGTTCTTC. Protein product: CSATTSGRGNNEQFF.

Of note for this clonotype: Because the CDR3's place on the DNA is in doubt, the DNA is left out and the CDR3 is given as listed by TCRdb. The chain uses TRBV19 and TRBJ1-2; the table's TRBD1 call for D was not verified on the DNA. A total of 16 residues make up the CDR3, ends included. CDR1 is LNHDA, CDR2 SQIVND, per germline (reference sequence). CDR3 sequence: CAGTPTPGADRYGCTF.

This clonotype has a count of ten or more. V gene TRBV6-5 combines with J gene TRBJ2-7; D is possibly TRBD1 (6 bases). V was shortened by 0 bases and J by 3 bases, with 12 bases between the two germline ends. The CDR3 is 15 residues long. The germline V gene has CDR1 MNHEY and CDR2 SVGAGI. The CDR3 sequence: CASSYSKDSYYEQYF. In DNA form, the CDR3 reads TGTGCCAGCAGTTACTCGAAGGACAGTTACTACGAGCAGTACTTC.